The 32 T cell receptor beta chains presented below share a single source sample, sequenced in a study of radiation and T cells in renal cell carcinoma. The protocol was immunoSEQ multiplex PCR, while the TCRdb copy is restricted to in-frame clones and leaves out a portion. The profile shows under 65,000 clones, about three quarters of them singletons. The time point denotes: baseline pretreatment blood. Treatment here: 15 Gy SBRT to primary tumor, nephrectomy 4 weeks later. The sequencing used blood, collected from a patient whose treatment included radiotherapy and nephrectomy. These receptors originate from a man aged 55 to 70 with renal cell carcinoma.

The chain joins TRBV27 to TRBJ1-1; D gene uncertain. The ends were cut back, 5 bases at V and 1 base at J, with 8 bases in the middle. CDR3 size: 13 residues. CDR1 and CDR2 (germline): MNHEY, SMNVEV (reference sequence). CDR3 nucleotide sequence: TGTGCCAGCAGTCTGGACTGGAACACTGAAGCTTTCTTT. This gives the protein CASSLDWNTEAFF.

The chain uses TRBV30 and TRBJ1-1, with 9 bases matching TRBD1. CDR1 GTSNPN and CDR2 SVGIG come from the germline V gene (reference sequence). The CDR3 extends over 13 amino acids. After removal of 5 bases from V and 3 bases from J, the junction contained 4 bases not matched to a gene. CDR3 nucleotide sequence: TGTGCCTGGGGACGGACAGGGGACACTGAAGCTTTCTTT. This encodes CAWGRTGDTEAFF.

This clone turned up a few times. V usage is TRBV7-2 and J usage is TRBJ1-1; D not certain. The V gene lost 1 base and the J gene lost 2 bases, with 5 bases spanning the gap. CDR3 length: 13 residues. Germline CDR1 reads SGHTA; CDR2 reads FQGNSA. The CDR3 DNA follows: TGTGCCAGCAGCTTAGACTTTAACACTGAAGCTTTCTTT. Its protein product is CASSLDFNTEAFF.

This clone was seen more than once but under ten times. The chain uses TRBV6-5 and TRBJ1-5; D is unresolved. Germline V gene data show CDR1 as MNHEY and CDR2 as SVGAGI. The CDR3 runs to 14 residues. With 2 bases removed from V and 7 bases from J, the gap between germline ends came to 12 bases. The CDR3 loop is CASSYGRSGQPQHF. DNA for the CDR3: TGTGCCAGCAGTTACGGGCGAAGTGGACAGCCCCAGCATTTT.

The J gene is TRBJ2-1, the V gene TRBV2, with 11 bases lining up with TRBD2. The germline V gene has CDR1 SNHLY and CDR2 FYNNEI. This CDR3 has 15 amino acids. Trimming removed 8 bases from V and 5 bases from J; junction bases left unmatched: 8. CDR3 residues: CASQELGLADNEQFF. The CDR3 coding sequence is TGTGCCAGCCAGGAACTGGGACTAGCGGACAATGAGCAGTTCTTC.

The genes are TRBV25-1 and TRBJ1-1; D is undetermined. Trimming shortened V by 0 bases and J by 1 base, and 3 bases separated the two germline ends. Per the germline V gene, CDR1 is MGHDK and CDR2 is SYGVNS. This CDR3 is built from 13 residues. The CDR3 sequence: CASSEYENTEAFF. CDR3 bases: TGTGCCAGCAGTGAATATGAGAACACTGAAGCTTTCTTT.

This chain joins TRBV6-5 and TRBJ1-4, with TRBD1 matching over 8 bases. The CDR3 runs 16 residues. CDR1 and CDR2 from the germline V gene are MNHEY and SVGAGI. The J segment lost 7 bases and the V segment lost 0 bases, leaving 7 bases of the junction unmatched. This chain's CDR3 is CASSYSGQGKTEKLFF. DNA for the CDR3: TGTGCCAGCAGTTACTCCGGACAGGGCAAGACTGAAAAACTGTTTTTT.

The chain joins TRBV27 to TRBJ2-3; D gene ambiguous. There are 14 residues in the CDR3. Trimming shortened V by 5 bases and J by 4 bases, and 13 bases separated the two germline ends. Looked up from germline, CDR1 is MNHEY and CDR2 is SMNVEV (reference sequence). CDR3 in amino acids: CASSLSPIADTQYF. Written as DNA, the CDR3 is TGTGCCAGCAGTCTCAGTCCCATTGCAGATACGCAGTATTTT.

This chain joins TRBV7-7 and TRBJ2-1, with TRBD2 matching over 7 bases. With 5 bases clipped from V and 2 bases from J, the junction kept 9 bases outside the gene matches. This CDR3 is 16 amino acids long. Per germline, CDR1 SSHAT and CDR2 FNYEAQ (reference sequence). The CDR3 sequence is CASSISSGAAYNEQFF. Here the CDR3 DNA reads TGTGCCAGCAGCATCTCTAGCGGTGCGGCCTACAATGAGCAGTTCTTC.

The rearrangement joins TRBV19 to TRBJ2-2; TRBD2 matches at 8 bases. The CDR3 has 15 residues. J gave up 3 bases and V 6 bases, and 6 bases lay outside the gene matches. The germline gives CDR1 LNHDA, CDR2 SQIVND (reference sequence). Written as DNA, the CDR3 is TGTGCCAGTAGCCCAGCGGGAGTGCACACCGGGGAGCTGTTTTTT. This sequence encodes CASSPAGVHTGELFF. Variable domain in full (rest from reference TRBV19 and TRBJ2-2): DGGITQSPKYLFRKEGQNVTLSCEQNLNHDAMYWYRQDPGQGLRLIYYSQIVNDFQKGDIAEGYSVSREKKESFPLTVTSAQKNPTAFYLCASSPAGVHTGELFFGEGSRLTVL.

V usage is TRBV5-6 and J usage is TRBJ2-7, with TRBD2 matching 9 bases. The CDR3 loop spans 15 amino acids. Germline CDR1 reads SGHDT; CDR2 reads YYEEEE. Germline trimming cut 4 bases from V and 7 bases from J; bases unmatched to any gene: 12. The DNA for the CDR3 is TGTGCCAGCAGCCCAAGACTAGCGGCTGTTCGGGAGCAGTACTTC. It yields the protein CASSPRLAAVREQYF.

The CDR3: CSVRGGTGELFF. CDR3 sequence (DNA): TGCAGCGTGAGGGGAGGAACCGGGGAGCTGTTTTTT. The chain carries TRBV29-1 and TRBJ2-2; perhaps TRBD2 as D (6 bases). Trimming cost V 6 bases and J 5 bases, with 10 bases left between them. Germline-derived CDR1 and CDR2 are SQVTM and ANQGSEA. This CDR3 is 12 amino acids long.

This clone was found a few times. V gene TRBV4-2 combines with J gene TRBJ2-1; maybe TRBD1 (5 bases). Looked up from germline, CDR1 is LGHNA and CDR2 is YNFKEQ. The germline V and J ends were trimmed by 0 bases and 6 bases, with 9 bases remaining between them. This CDR3 region has 14 residues. The CDR3 coding sequence is TGTGCCAGCAGCCAAGAGGGGCTTTCCAATGAGCAGTTCTTC. As protein: CASSQEGLSNEQFF.

The V gene is TRBV5-3, the J gene TRBJ1-5; D possibly corresponds to TRBD1 (5 bases). TRBV5-3 is placed among ORFs of uncertain function. Deletions cut 1 base from V and 3 bases from J, with 20 bases between. This CDR3 spans 18 amino acids. This CDR3 reads CARSLTVPGIDLNQPQHF. For the CDR3, the DNA is TGTGCCAGAAGCTTGACCGTGCCAGGGATCGACCTCAATCAGCCCCAGCATTTT.

CDR3 sequence: CASSSIPGQGERETQYF. The CDR3 DNA reads as TGTGCCAGTAGTTCAATTCCGGGACAGGGAGAAAGAGAGACCCAGTACTTC. The chain employs TRBV19 and TRBJ2-5; TRBD1 matches 9 bases. Germline V gene sequence: CDR1 LNHDA, CDR2 SQIVND (reference sequence). The trim removed 5 bases at V and 4 bases at J, leaving 14 bases unmatched. There are 17 residues in the CDR3.

The chain links TRBV11-3 to TRBJ2-5; 7 nucleotides align to TRBD1. V lost 7 bases, J lost 5 bases, and 7 bases stayed unmatched. The CDR3 has 13 residues. Germline CDR1 is SGHNT and CDR2 is YENEEA. CDR3 protein: CASNQQGRETQYF. Here the CDR3 DNA reads TGTGCCAGCAACCAACAGGGGCGGGAGACCCAGTACTTC. The entire variable domain, with the rest obtained from reference TRBV11-3 and TRBJ2-5, is as follows: EAGVVQSPRYKIIEKKQPVAFWCNPISGHNTLYWYLQNLGQGPELLIRYENEEAVDDSQLPKDRFSAERLKGVDSTLKIQPAELGDSAVYLCASNQQGRETQYFGPGTRLLVL.

The DNA for the CDR3 is TGTGCCAGCAGCTCCCCGAAAGGGAACACCGGGGAGCTGTTTTTT. It is translated as CASSSPKGNTGELFF. The chain employs TRBV11-3 and TRBJ2-2, with D unclear. The germline gives CDR1 SGHNT, CDR2 YENEEA. V shed 4 bases and J shed 1 base, with 10 bases lying between them. The length of the CDR3 is 15 residues. The entire variable domain, with the rest obtained from reference TRBV11-3 and TRBJ2-2, is as follows: EAGVVQSPRYKIIEKKQPVAFWCNPISGHNTLYWYLQNLGQGPELLIRYENEEAVDDSQLPKDRFSAERLKGVDSTLKIQPAELGDSAVYLCASSSPKGNTGELFFGEGSRLTVL.

This clone was recorded a few times. Within the sample, other DNA sequences also encode this same CDR3. The chain combines TRBV25-1 with TRBJ2-7; TRBD2 aligns across 7 bases. V dropped 3 bases and J dropped 6; count of bases not matched to a gene: 2. Germline CDR1 reads MGHDK; CDR2 reads SYGVNS. This CDR3 has 12 amino acids. The chain's CDR3 is CASSDWGGEQYF. The CDR3 DNA reads TGTGCCAGCAGTGATTGGGGGGGCGAGCAGTACTTC.

J is TRBJ1-2 and V is TRBV6-1; D perhaps matches TRBD1 (6 bases). Between the trimmed V and J ends, which lost 1 base and 5 bases, there was a span of 8 bases. The CDR3 has 13 residues. Germline V CDR1 and CDR2: MNHNS, SASEGT. This CDR3 is CASSEDRVYGYTF. CDR3 sequence (DNA): TGTGCCAGCAGTGAAGACAGGGTATATGGCTACACCTTC.

This clone has only a few counts. The chain uses TRBV29-1 and TRBJ2-7, with a possible D match to TRBD1 (5 bases). The CDR3 has 13 amino acids. From germline, CDR1 is SQVTM and CDR2 ANQGSEA. V was trimmed by 1 base and J by 3 bases, leaving 10 bases between them. CDR3 nucleotide sequence: TGCAGCGTTGAAGTGGCCAGGGACTACGAGCAGTACTTC. Protein product: CSVEVARDYEQYF.

V usage is TRBV6-1 and J usage is TRBJ2-1; TRBD1 agrees at 7 bases. The CDR3 spans 17 residues. The V gene end was trimmed by 3 bases and the J gene end by 4 bases; junction bases not matched to a gene: 12. Per germline, CDR1 MNHNS and CDR2 SASEGT. The CDR3 bases are TGTGCCAGCAGTGAGATGTTGGTAGGGGGCGCATACAATGAGCAGTTCTTC. Amino acids: CASSEMLVGGAYNEQFF.

CDR3 DNA: TGTGCCACCGCGGGACAGGGGGACGAGCAGTACTTC. This codes for CATAGQGDEQYF. The V gene is TRBV27, the J gene TRBJ2-7; 11 nucleotides align to TRBD1. CDR1 is MNHEY, CDR2 SMNVEV, per germline (reference sequence). The trim removed 10 bases at V and 5 bases at J, leaving 4 bases unmatched. This CDR3 region has 12 residues.

The chain is built from TRBV28 and TRBJ2-3; a weak D match, TRBD1 (5 bases). CDR1 is MDHEN and CDR2 is SYDVKM in the germline V gene. The V gene lost 10 bases and the J gene lost 4 bases, with 18 bases spanning the gap. The CDR3 has 14 amino acids. CDR3 loop: CATETRVTSDTQYF. The CDR3, as DNA: TGTGCCACCGAGACCAGGGTTACCTCAGATACGCAGTATTTT.

In its sample, this clone was seen once. This chain joins TRBV19 and TRBJ2-3, with D perhaps TRBD2 (7 bases). This CDR3 comprises 15 residues. The germline V and J ends were trimmed by 10 bases and 2 bases, with 19 bases remaining between them. The germline V gene has CDR1 LNHDA and CDR2 SQIVND (reference sequence). The CDR3 loop is CATGGLSETTDTQYF. The CDR3 nucleotides read TGTGCCACCGGGGGGCTCTCGGAGACCACAGATACGCAGTATTTT. Using reference TRBV19 and TRBJ2-3 for the parts outside the CDR3, the full variable domain is DGGITQSPKYLFRKEGQNVTLSCEQNLNHDAMYWYRQDPGQGLRLIYYSQIVNDFQKGDIAEGYSVSREKKESFPLTVTSAQKNPTAFYLCATGGLSETTDTQYFGPGTRLTVL.

The V and J genes are TRBV7-2 and TRBJ1-2; a possible D gene is TRBD1 (5 bases). There are 13 residues in the CDR3. The germline gives CDR1 SGHTA, CDR2 FQGNSA. V shed 1 base and J shed 5 bases, with 8 bases lying between them. CDR3 coding DNA: TGTGCCAGCAGCTTAGGTGGGGGATATGGCTACACCTTC. Its protein is CASSLGGGYGYTF.

The chain couples TRBV6-1 to TRBJ1-2; D is ambiguous. This CDR3 is built from 15 residues. Trimming pared 2 bases from V and 2 bases from J, leaving 12 bases between. The germline V gene has CDR1 MNHNS and CDR2 SASEGT. The CDR3 coding sequence is TGTGCCAGCAGTGAATCAGAAAAAGGGAACTATGGCTACACCTTC. It translates to CASSESEKGNYGYTF.

V gene TRBV9 combines with J gene TRBJ2-2; D not certain. The CDR3 contains 15 residues. Trimming removed 3 bases from V and 0 bases from J, with 9 bases in between. Germline V gives CDR1 SGDLS, CDR2 YYNGEE. The CDR3 reads CASSARPANTGELFF. In DNA form, the CDR3 reads TGTGCCAGCAGCGCCAGGCCCGCGAACACCGGGGAGCTGTTTTTT.

The J gene is TRBJ2-1, the V gene TRBV27; D gene unclear. The CDR3 covers 13 residues. Deletions cut 4 bases from V and 14 bases from J, with 18 bases between. CDR1 MNHEY and CDR2 SMNVEV come from the germline V gene (reference sequence). Here the CDR3 reads CASSSVLDPGEFF. The CDR3 nucleotides read TGTGCCAGCAGTTCCGTCCTGGACCCTGGGGAGTTCTTC.

The CDR3 nucleotides are TGTGCCAGCAGCGTAGAAGTGGGAATCGGGTATGGCTACACCTTC. Translated: CASSVEVGIGYGYTF. V and J are TRBV9 and TRBJ1-2; the D is unclear. Trimming left V 0 bases short and J 5 bases short, with 14 bases between. CDR1 and CDR2 from the germline V gene are SGDLS and YYNGEE. The CDR3 spans 15 residues.

The chain couples TRBV9 to TRBJ2-3, with TRBD2 matching 11 bases. With 4 bases clipped from V and 3 bases from J, the junction kept 16 bases outside the gene matches. The CDR3 spans 19 residues. CDR1 and CDR2 from the germline V gene are SGDLS and YYNGEE. The CDR3 nucleotides read TGTGCCAGCAGCCCCTTTCATGAGGCTAGCGGGAGGTTTACAGATACGCAGTATTTT. Protein product: CASSPFHEASGRFTDTQYF.

This chain joins TRBV7-8 and TRBJ2-3; a possible D gene is TRBD2 (5 bases). This CDR3 contains 15 residues. Trimming removed 4 bases from V and 2 bases from J, with 13 bases in between. Per germline, CDR1 SGHVS and CDR2 FQNEAQ. The CDR3 is CASSSLPGITDTQYF. The DNA of the CDR3 is TGTGCCAGCAGCTCCCTGCCGGGGATCACAGATACGCAGTATTTT.

This clone was observed a few times. The V call is TRBV13, the J call TRBJ2-2; TRBD1 agrees at 8 bases. Germline values: CDR1 PRHDT, CDR2 FYEKMQ (reference sequence). CDR3 length equals 15 residues. Trimming at V came to 5 bases and at J to 4 bases, leaving 6 bases not matched to a gene. In DNA form, the CDR3 reads TGTGCCAGCAGCCATACCGACAGGGGCACCGGGGAGCTGTTTTTT. Its translation is CASSHTDRGTGELFF.